This T cell receptor beta chain was identified during a study of cytomegalovirus exposure and HLA in healthy donors. General study points: In a later analysis, HLA-C alleles had the fewest associated TCRs, DRB1 alleles the most. In an earlier analysis, productive rearrangement rates for most beta V segments clustered near 87% or 30%. Rarity marked most TCR sequences, yet some public TCRs occurred in many donors.

On this clone: No antigen is known for it.

Primers for the PCR totalled 60 Vbeta and 13 Jbeta. Assay: immunoSEQ multiplex PCR; the TCRdb copy retains only in-frame clones and omits some. This sample carries about 67,000 clones, with 1.5% to 2% going to the ten biggest clones. V was pared by 3 bases and J by 6 bases, with 8 bases of the junction left unmatched. This CDR3 region has 16 residues. The germline V gene has CDR1 MNHNS and CDR2 SASEGT. Sequencing was performed on PBMCs. J is TRBJ2-1 and V is TRBV6-1; 10 bases line up with TRBD2. The TCR was taken from a woman aged 25 to 45 in good health and CMV-seronegative. CDR3 nucleotides: TGTGCCAGCAGTGAGCTAGCGGGAGCCGCCCTCAATGAGCAGTTCTTC. Protein product: CASSELAGAALNEQFF.